The source of this T cell receptor beta chain is a study of T cell therapy after organ transplantation. Across the study: T cells were expanded about 2 weeks with 30 CMV class I/II epitopes. Of 10 or so patients, eight responded clinically and two did not.

Time point indicated: 4-8 weeks after completion of therapy. As regards this clone: Its target is not known.

Study conclusions and caveats: Both transferred clonotypes and endogenous ones absent from products apparently reconstituted. Effects of concurrent antirejection and antiviral medications were not evaluable.

Assay: immunoSEQ multiplex PCR; the TCRdb copy retains only in-frame clones and omits some. The data contain approximately 6,400 clones, roughly 74% of them singletons. The sequences come from CD8+ T cells from blood, collected after autologous CMV-specific T cell therapy. The clonotype was recovered from a human patient who had received a solid organ transplant and had CMV disease. A subset of T cells may come from the graft donor.

CDR3 in DNA: TGTGCCAGCAGCTTAGCAGGGCCCCCCCTATACAATGAGCAGTTCTTC. Its protein product is CASSLAGPPLYNEQFF. V is TRBV7-2 and J is TRBJ2-1, with D unresolved. The V gene's germline CDR1 is SGHTA and CDR2 FQGNSA. Trimming took off 0 bases at V and 4 bases at J, with 13 bases between the two ends. This CDR3 comprises 16 residues.